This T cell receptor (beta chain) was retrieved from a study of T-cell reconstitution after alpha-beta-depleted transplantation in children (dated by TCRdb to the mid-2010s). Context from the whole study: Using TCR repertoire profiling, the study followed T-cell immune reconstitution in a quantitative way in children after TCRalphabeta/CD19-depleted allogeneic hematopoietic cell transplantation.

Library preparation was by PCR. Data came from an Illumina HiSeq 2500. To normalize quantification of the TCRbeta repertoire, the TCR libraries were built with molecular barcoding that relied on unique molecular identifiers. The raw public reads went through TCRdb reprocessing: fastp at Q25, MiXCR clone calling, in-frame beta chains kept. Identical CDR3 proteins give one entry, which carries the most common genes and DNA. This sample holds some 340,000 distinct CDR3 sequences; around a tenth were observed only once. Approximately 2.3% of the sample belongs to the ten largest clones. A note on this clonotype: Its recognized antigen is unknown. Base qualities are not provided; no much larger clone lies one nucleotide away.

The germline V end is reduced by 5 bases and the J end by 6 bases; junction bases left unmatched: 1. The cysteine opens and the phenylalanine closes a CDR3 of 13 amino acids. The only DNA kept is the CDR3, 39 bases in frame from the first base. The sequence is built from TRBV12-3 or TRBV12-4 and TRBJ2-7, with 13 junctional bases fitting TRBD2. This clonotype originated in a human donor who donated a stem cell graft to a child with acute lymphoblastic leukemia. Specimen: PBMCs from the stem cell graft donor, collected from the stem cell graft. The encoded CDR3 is CASSGTSGIEQYF. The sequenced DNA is TGTGCCAGCAGTGGGACTAGCGGGATCGAGCAGTACTTC.